The 17 T cell receptor beta chains given below trace back to one sample, sequenced in a study of prognosis after radiotherapy for stage I lung cancer. The TCR beta CDR3 region was amplified from genomic DNA, with two rounds of multiplex PCR being used for the amplification. The use of primers specific to each TRBV and TRBJ gene characterized first-round PCR. TCRdb processed the multiplex PCR reads anew with MiXCR; each CDR3 protein has one entry. This repertoire shows roughly 38,000 distinct CDR3 sequences, approximately 25% found once; its top ten account for around a quarter. The material sequenced was PBMCs, taken before or after stereotactic body radiation therapy (not recorded which). The source is a donor over 45 with non-small cell lung cancer.

This clonotype was counted at least ten times. This chain connects TRBV15 to TRBJ1-2; unclear D gene. The germline V gene has CDR1 LNHNV and CDR2 YYDKDF (reference sequence). V lost 0 bases and J lost 2, with 7 bases in between. CDR3 length equals 14 residues. CDR3 DNA: TGTGCCACCAGCAGAGATGAAGCAAACTATGGCTACACCTTC. This sequence encodes CATSRDEANYGYTF.

This clonotype was seen repeatedly, ten times or more. The V and J genes are TRBV6-1 and TRBJ1-2; 10 bases line up with TRBD1. The trim removed 6 bases at V and 6 bases at J, leaving 7 bases unmatched. This CDR3 spans 14 amino acids. Germline V lookup: CDR1 MNHNS, CDR2 SASEGT. CDR3 bases: TGTGCCAGCAGCCGAGGACAGGGGGTGGATGGCTACACCTTC. As protein: CASSRGQGVDGYTF.

This clonotype was recorded at least ten times. V and J are TRBV30 and TRBJ1-4; 7 nucleotides match TRBD1. The CDR3 consists of 13 residues. Germline V gene data show CDR1 as GTSNPN and CDR2 as SVGIG (reference sequence). J lost 8 bases, V lost 5 bases, and 8 bases had no gene match. The CDR3 protein is CAWDFQGGEKLFF. CDR3 DNA sequence: TGTGCCTGGGATTTCCAGGGGGGGGAAAAACTGTTTTTT.

Ten or more counts support this clonotype. V and J are TRBV7-3 and TRBJ2-3; D may match TRBD1 or TRBD2 (5 bases each). This CDR3 is built from 15 residues. V dropped 4 bases and J dropped 4 bases, with 15 bases sitting between them. Per the germline V gene, CDR1 is SGHTA and CDR2 is FQGTGA. CDR3 sequence (DNA): TGTGCCAGCAGCTCGGGACCCATGGATCCAGATACGCAGTATTTT. Protein sequence: CASSSGPMDPDTQYF.

In this sample, this clonotype turned up many times. CDR3 amino acids: CASSPGGAGTEAFF. CDR3 in DNA: TGTGCCAGTAGTCCAGGGGGCGCGGGCACTGAAGCTTTCTTT. V gene TRBV19 combines with J gene TRBJ1-1, with TRBD1 identical over 8 bases. CDR1 LNHDA and CDR2 SQIVND come from the germline V gene (reference sequence). This CDR3 has 14 residues. The ends lost 5 bases at V and 4 bases at J; junction bases unmatched: 6.

This clonotype has at least ten counts. Germline is not matched at one junction end, which may reflect a read error. The chain employs TRBV7-9 and TRBJ2-5; 8 bases are a match to TRBD2. Germline lookup yields CDR1 SEHNR and CDR2 FQNEAQ (reference sequence). This CDR3 is 14 amino acids long. In DNA, the CDR3 is TGTGCCAGCAGCTCAAATAGCGGGGCCCATTATTCGAACTTC. Its translation: CASSSNSGAHYSNF.

There are many counts of this clonotype. The gene calls are TRBV19 and TRBJ2-3; TRBD2 matches at 15 bases. There are 21 residues in the CDR3. The J segment lost 4 bases and the V segment lost 3 bases, leaving 17 bases of the junction unmatched. In germline, CDR1 is LNHDA, CDR2 SQIVND (reference sequence). The CDR3 spells CASSMKPGLAGGHVESDTQYF. The CDR3 nucleotides read TGTGCCAGTAGTATGAAGCCGGGACTAGCGGGAGGACACGTAGAATCAGATACGCAGTATTTT.

This clonotype was counted many times. The chain couples TRBV4-1 to TRBJ2-3; maybe TRBD2 (6 bases). The CDR3 extends over 18 amino acids. The germline V gene has CDR1 MGHRA and CDR2 YSYEKL. V dropped 4 bases and J dropped 0 bases, with 20 bases sitting between them. CDR3 sequence (DNA): TGCGCCAGCAGCCCTAAACCCCGGGCGGGGATTAGCACAGATACGCAGTATTTT. Translated: CASSPKPRAGISTDTQYF.

This clonotype was seen more than once but under ten times. This rearrangement joins TRBV7-3 to TRBJ1-1; TRBD1 matches 11 bases. The CDR3 runs to 16 residues. Trimming removed 5 bases from V and 5 bases from J; junction bases left unmatched: 10. Germline CDR1 reads SGHTA; CDR2 reads FQGTGA. The CDR3 loop is CASSLGTGGVWTEAFF. Written as DNA, the CDR3 is TGTGCCAGCAGCCTGGGGACAGGGGGGGTGTGGACTGAAGCTTTCTTT.

Many counts were recorded for this clonotype. V and J are TRBV9 and TRBJ2-5; a weak D match, TRBD2 (6 bases). The CDR3 loop spans 17 amino acids. Per germline, CDR1 SGDLS and CDR2 YYNGEE. V was trimmed by 0 bases and J by 2 bases, leaving 17 bases between them. This CDR3 reads CASSVAAGGPSQETQYF. In nucleotides, the CDR3 is TGTGCCAGCAGCGTAGCTGCCGGGGGACCCTCTCAAGAGACCCAGTACTTC.

In its sample, this clonotype was seen many times. The V gene is TRBV28, the J gene TRBJ1-4; D is possibly TRBD1 (6 bases). This CDR3 has 14 amino acids. The V end was cut by 10 bases, the J end by 2 bases, with 14 bases between. CDR1 and CDR2 from the germline V gene are MDHEN and SYDVKM. The DNA for the CDR3 is TGTGCCACATACGTCACAGGGACTAATGAAAAACTGTTTTTT. Encoded protein: CATYVTGTNEKLFF.

As regards this clonotype: A much more abundant neighbour one base away suggests this may be a read error. The V call is TRBV5-6, the J call TRBJ1-6; D possibly corresponds to TRBD1 (5 bases). In germline, CDR1 is SGHDT, CDR2 YYEEEE. V was clipped by 2 bases and J by 2 bases, with 14 bases between them. This CDR3 region has 17 residues. CDR3 sequence: CASSFWRGVAYNSPLHF. For the CDR3, the DNA is TGTGCCAGCAGCTTCTGGCGGGGGGTGGCCTATAATTCACCCCTCCACTTT.

This clonotype was seen ten or more times. The chain has TRBV10-2 and TRBJ2-1; maybe TRBD2 (5 bases). V was shortened by 4 bases and J by 8 bases, with 21 bases between the two germline ends. This CDR3 has 16 residues. Germline V gene lookup returns CDR1 WSHSY and CDR2 SAAADI. CDR3 DNA: TGCGCCAGCAGTGGGGGTACTAGTTTGGATAGCGATGAGCAGTTCTTC. Translated, it gives CASSGGTSLDSDEQFF.

This clonotype showed up many times. The V gene is TRBV20-1, the J gene TRBJ1-5; a weak D match, TRBD1 (6 bases). The CDR3 loop spans 16 amino acids. The V end was cut by 0 bases, the J end by 3 bases, with 15 bases between. The V gene's germline CDR1 is DFQATT and CDR2 SNEGSKA (reference sequence). CDR3 residues: CSARDPASGVNQPQHF. CDR3 coding DNA: TGCAGTGCTAGAGATCCCGCTTCAGGGGTCAATCAGCCCCAGCATTTT.

There are many counts of this clonotype. The rearrangement uses TRBV7-8 and TRBJ2-1, with D perhaps TRBD2 (5 bases). CDR1 and CDR2 from the germline V gene are SGHVS and FQNEAQ. CDR3 length: 17 residues. Trimming stripped 2 bases from V and 7 bases from J, with 21 bases between. The CDR3, as DNA: TGTGCCAGCAGCTTAAGGCCTAGCTCACTTCATGGGAATGAGCAGTTCTTC. Translated: CASSLRPSSLHGNEQFF.

This clonotype occurred a few times. The J gene is TRBJ1-1, the V gene TRBV29-1; tentative D call: TRBD1 (6 bases). The CDR3 loop spans 12 amino acids. Germline loops: CDR1 SQVTM, CDR2 ANQGSEA. Trimming shortened V by 6 bases and J by 7 bases, and 15 bases separated the two germline ends. CDR3 protein: CSVSRTDGEAFF. Here the CDR3 DNA reads TGCAGCGTGTCGAGGACAGATGGTGAAGCTTTCTTT.

There are many counts of this clonotype. This chain connects TRBV28 to TRBJ2-7; TRBD2 is a possible D gene (5 bases). V was clipped by 6 bases and J by 5 bases, with 26 bases between them. The CDR3 length is 17 residues. Germline CDR1 reads MDHEN; CDR2 reads SYDVKM. The CDR3 here is CASSLPRLISGSDEQYF. CDR3 DNA: TGTGCCAGCAGCCTTCCCCGACTAATCTCCGGGTCTGACGAGCAGTACTTC.